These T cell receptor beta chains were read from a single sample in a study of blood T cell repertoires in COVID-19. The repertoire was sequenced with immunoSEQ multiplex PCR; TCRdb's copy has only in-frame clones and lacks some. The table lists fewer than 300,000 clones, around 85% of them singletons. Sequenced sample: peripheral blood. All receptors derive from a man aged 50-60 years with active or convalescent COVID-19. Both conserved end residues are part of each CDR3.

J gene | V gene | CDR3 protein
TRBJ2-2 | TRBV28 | CASSSNSGSRTGELFF
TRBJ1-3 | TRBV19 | CASSMESGNTIYF
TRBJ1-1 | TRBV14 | CASSQNRLAFF
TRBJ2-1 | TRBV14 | CASSPGLYNEQFF
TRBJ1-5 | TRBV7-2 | CATIQGSGNQPQHF
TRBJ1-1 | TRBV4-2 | CASSQGPGVDTEAFF
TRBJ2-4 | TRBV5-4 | CASSRGSNIQYF
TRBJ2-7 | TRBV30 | CAWSVKGMRDEQYF
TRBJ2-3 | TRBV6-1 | CASSEARLRDTQYF
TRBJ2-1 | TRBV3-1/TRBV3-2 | CASSQSPAGGYNEQFF
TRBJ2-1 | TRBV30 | CAWGGGRGDNEQFF
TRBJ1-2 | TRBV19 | CATSEQGAGGYTF
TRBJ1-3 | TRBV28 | CASRPPGQSPTIYF
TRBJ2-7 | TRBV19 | CARRRGRPSYEQYF
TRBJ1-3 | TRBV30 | CAWSVGSGSGNTIYF
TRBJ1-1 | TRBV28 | CASSSPGTGLPTEAFF
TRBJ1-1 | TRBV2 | CASSRTANTEAFF
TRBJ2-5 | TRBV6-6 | CASFGGVQETQYF
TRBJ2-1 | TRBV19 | CASSETGLASNEQFF
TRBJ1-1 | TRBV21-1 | CASSCGVTEAFF
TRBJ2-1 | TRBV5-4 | CASSFEWDSVNEQFF
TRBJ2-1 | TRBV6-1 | CASSEAWGGRIWFF
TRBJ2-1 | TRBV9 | CASSRGLAGVHGWNEQFF
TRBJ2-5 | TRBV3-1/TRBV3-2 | CASSQESLTGQETQYF
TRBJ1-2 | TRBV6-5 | CASTAAWGSYGYTF
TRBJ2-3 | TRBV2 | CASSEALYTQYF